These 7 T cell receptor beta chains were all obtained from the same sample, sequenced in a study of blood T cell repertoires in COVID-19. Sequencing was performed with immunoSEQ multiplex PCR; in TCRdb, only in-frame clones are kept and a portion is missing. The table includes around 38,000 clones, nearly 90% detected once. The sequencing sample was made of peripheral blood. These receptors came from a man aged 55 to 70 with COVID-19, enrolled during active disease.

V is TRBV28 and J is TRBJ2-7; D is possibly TRBD2 (5 bases). Trimming left V 6 bases short and J 2 bases short, with 14 bases between. This CDR3 contains 14 residues. The germline V gene has CDR1 MDHEN and CDR2 SYDVKM. CDR3 sequence reads: CASSLDSSTYEQYF. CDR3 bases: TGTGCCAGCAGCCTGGACTCGTCAACCTACGAGCAGTACTTC.

The gene calls are TRBV5-1 and TRBJ2-2; D may be TRBD1 (5 bases). V was trimmed by 6 bases and J by 0 bases, leaving 12 bases between them. This CDR3 is built from 15 residues. Per germline, CDR1 SGHRS and CDR2 YFSETQ. The CDR3 region is CASTTGVPNTGELFF. CDR3 coding DNA: TGCGCCAGCACAACAGGAGTTCCGAACACCGGGGAGCTGTTTTTT.

The chain carries TRBV6-5 and TRBJ1-5, with no clear D. V shed 8 bases and J shed 3 bases, with 14 bases lying between them. The V gene's germline CDR1 is MNHEY and CDR2 SVGAGI. CDR3 length: 14 amino acids. In DNA, the CDR3 is TGTGCCAGCCTTGAGTCCGGGATCAATCAGCCCCAGCATTTT. It specifies CASLESGINQPQHF.

The chain recombines TRBV5-1 with TRBJ2-6, with TRBD1 as a possible D gene (6 bases). The CDR3 runs 20 residues. V was pared by 5 bases and J by 0 bases, with 24 bases between. Germline CDR1 reads SGHRS; CDR2 reads YFSETQ. The CDR3 loop is CASRAGTFLPPISGANVLTF. The CDR3 DNA reads TGCGCCAGCAGGGCCGGGACATTCTTACCGCCGATCTCTGGGGCCAACGTCCTGACTTTC.

The chain is built from TRBV2 and TRBJ2-7, with D maybe TRBD2 (6 bases). Trimming removed 1 base from V and 10 bases from J, with 8 bases in between. This CDR3 has 11 amino acids. The germline V gene encodes CDR1 SNHLY and CDR2 FYNNEI. The CDR3 reads CASSEGRGQYF. DNA for the CDR3: TGTGCCAGCAGTGAAGGGAGGGGCCAGTACTTC.

This clone was observed once. V and J are TRBV7-2 and TRBJ2-7; D gene unclear. V lost 5 bases and J 3 bases, leaving 8 bases between the germline ends. Germline assignment: CDR1 SGHTA and CDR2 FQGNSA. The CDR3 spans 12 residues. The DNA for the CDR3 is TGTGCCAGCAGCCGCCGAGGCTACGAGCAGTACTTC. This codes for CASSRRGYEQYF.

The chain combines TRBV18 with TRBJ1-6; 11 nucleotides match TRBD1. Germline-derived CDR1 and CDR2 are KGHSH and LQKENI. This CDR3 has 16 amino acids. V lost 6 bases to trimming and J lost 8 bases; unmatched junction nucleotides: 9. CDR3 protein: CASSPSRTGGDSPLHF. DNA of the CDR3: TGTGCCAGCTCCCCAAGCCGGACAGGGGGCGATTCACCCCTCCACTTT.